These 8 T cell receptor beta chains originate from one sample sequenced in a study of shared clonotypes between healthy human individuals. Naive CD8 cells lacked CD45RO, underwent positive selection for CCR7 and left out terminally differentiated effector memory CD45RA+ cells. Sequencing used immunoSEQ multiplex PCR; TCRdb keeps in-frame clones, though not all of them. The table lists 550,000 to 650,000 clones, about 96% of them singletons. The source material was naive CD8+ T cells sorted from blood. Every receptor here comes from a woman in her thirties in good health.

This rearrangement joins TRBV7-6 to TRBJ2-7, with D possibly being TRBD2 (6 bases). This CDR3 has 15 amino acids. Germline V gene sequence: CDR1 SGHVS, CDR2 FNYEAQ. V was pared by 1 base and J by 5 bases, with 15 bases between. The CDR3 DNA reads TGTGCCAGCAGCTTAGGCGGGGCGAGGGGCGACGAGCAGTACTTC. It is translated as CASSLGGARGDEQYF. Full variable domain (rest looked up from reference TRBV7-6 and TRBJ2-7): GAGVSQSPRYKVTKRGQDVALRCDPISGHVSLYWYRQALGQGPEFLTYFNYEAQQDKSGLPNDRFSAERPEGSISTLTIQRTEQRDSAMYRCASSLGGARGDEQYFGPGTRLTVT.

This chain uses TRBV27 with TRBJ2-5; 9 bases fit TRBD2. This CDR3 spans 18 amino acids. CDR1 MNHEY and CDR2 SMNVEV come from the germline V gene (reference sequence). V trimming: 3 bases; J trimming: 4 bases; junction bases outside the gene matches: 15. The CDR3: CASSFSIAGEGLGETQYF. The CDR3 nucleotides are TGTGCCAGCAGTTTCTCAATAGCGGGAGAGGGGTTGGGAGAGACCCAGTACTTC.

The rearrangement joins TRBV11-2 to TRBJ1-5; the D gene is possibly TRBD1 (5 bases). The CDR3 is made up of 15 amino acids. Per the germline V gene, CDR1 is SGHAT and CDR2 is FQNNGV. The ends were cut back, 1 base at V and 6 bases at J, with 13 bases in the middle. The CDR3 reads CASSLAPGLGQPQHF. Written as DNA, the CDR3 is TGTGCCAGCAGCTTAGCCCCAGGGTTAGGTCAGCCCCAGCATTTT.

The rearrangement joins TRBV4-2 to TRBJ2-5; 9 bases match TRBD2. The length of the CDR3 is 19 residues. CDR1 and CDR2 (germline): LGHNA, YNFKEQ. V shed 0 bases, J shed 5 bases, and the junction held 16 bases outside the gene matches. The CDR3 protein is CASSQDHRSVAGVSETQYF. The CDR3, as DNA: TGTGCCAGCAGCCAAGATCACAGGTCTGTAGCGGGAGTTTCGGAGACCCAGTACTTC.

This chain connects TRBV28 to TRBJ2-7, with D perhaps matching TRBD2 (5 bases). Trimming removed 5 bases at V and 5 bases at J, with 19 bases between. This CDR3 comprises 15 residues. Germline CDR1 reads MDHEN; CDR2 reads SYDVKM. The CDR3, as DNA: TGTGCCAGCAGTCCGGGGAACCTCCAGGAACACGAGCAGTACTTC. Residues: CASSPGNLQEHEQYF.

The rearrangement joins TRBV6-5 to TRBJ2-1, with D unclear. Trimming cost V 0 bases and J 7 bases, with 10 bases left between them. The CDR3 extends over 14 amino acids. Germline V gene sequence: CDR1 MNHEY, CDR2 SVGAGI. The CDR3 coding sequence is TGTGCCAGCAGTTACTCGGTGATCAGAAATGAGCAGTTCTTC. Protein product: CASSYSVIRNEQFF.

The CDR3 protein is CASSYHHRGLADGRDTQYF. DNA for the CDR3: TGTGCCAGCAGCTATCACCACCGAGGACTAGCGGACGGACGAGATACGCAGTATTTT. This sequence joins TRBV7-2 and TRBJ2-3, with 10 bases fitting TRBD2. Germline V gene sequence: CDR1 SGHTA, CDR2 FQGNSA. The CDR3 contains 19 residues. The trim removed 4 bases at V and 5 bases at J, leaving 18 bases unmatched.

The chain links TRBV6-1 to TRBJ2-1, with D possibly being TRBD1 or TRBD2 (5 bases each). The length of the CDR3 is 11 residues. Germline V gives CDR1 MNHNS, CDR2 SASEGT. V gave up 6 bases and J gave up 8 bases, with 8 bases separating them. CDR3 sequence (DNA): TGTGCCAGCAGGCAGGGAGATGAGCAGTTCTTC. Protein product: CASRQGDEQFF.